Below, 27 T cell receptor beta chains from the same sample are listed, as sequenced in a study of T-cell reconstitution after alpha-beta-depleted transplantation in children. A library of TCRbeta sequences, prepared with unique molecular identifiers, was generated. TCRdb processed the PCR reads anew with MiXCR; each CDR3 protein has one entry. The sample has approximately 240,000 distinct CDR3 sequences, around 9.7% seen once; the top ten hold over 4.5%. Sample: PBMCs from the stem cell graft donor, taken from the stem cell graft. These receptors were collected from a human donor who donated a stem cell graft to a child with SCID.

This clonotype was found many times. The CDR3 spells CSAHGGSSGNTIYF. Here the CDR3 DNA reads TGCAGTGCCCATGGAGGGAGTTCTGGAAACACCATATATTTT. This rearrangement joins TRBV20-1 to TRBJ1-3; no reliable D call. Germline CDR1 is DFQATT and CDR2 is SNEGSKA (reference sequence). V shed 6 bases and J shed 1 base, with 13 bases lying between them. The CDR3 length is 14 residues.

In this sample, this clonotype turned up many times. V gene TRBV9 combines with J gene TRBJ2-2; no firm D call. CDR1 and CDR2 (germline): SGDLS, YYNGEE. The CDR3 is 13 amino acids. The ends were cut back, 1 base at V and 7 bases at J, with 8 bases in the middle. The CDR3 loop is CASSVWHGGELFF. In DNA form, the CDR3 reads TGTGCCAGCAGCGTATGGCACGGCGGGGAGCTGTTTTTT.

Concerning this clonotype: It may be a read error: a sequence one base away is much more abundant. The chain joins TRBV2 to TRBJ1-1; 7 positions match TRBD1. The CDR3 loop spans 14 amino acids. Germline loops: CDR1 SNHLY, CDR2 FYNNEI. The CDR3 spells CASKGTVAGTEASF. The CDR3 nucleotides read TGTGCCAGCAAGGGGACAGTCGCGGGGACTGAAGCTTCCTTT.

With respect to this clonotype: The CDR3 carries no conserved terminal phenylalanine or tryptophan, so it likely arises from a read error. The rearrangement joins TRBV6-1 to TRBJ1-3, with a tentative D call TRBD1 (6 bases). Trimming took 3 bases from V and 0 from J, leaving 15 bases between them. CDR3 length: 17 residues. CDR1 and CDR2 from the germline V gene are MNHNS and SASEGT. CDR3 sequence reads: CASSEKRQGSSGNTIYL. In nucleotides, the CDR3 is TGTGCCAGCAGTGAGAAGCGGCAGGGGAGCTCTGGAAACACCATATATTTG.

This clonotype was counted many times. The chain recombines TRBV5-1 with TRBJ1-2; 8 bases are a match to TRBD1. The CDR3 length is 15 residues. Germline V gene sequence: CDR1 SGHRS, CDR2 YFSETQ. Germline trimming cut 1 base from V and 4 bases from J; bases unmatched to any gene: 6. CDR3 in amino acids: CASSLLAGGSYGYTF. The CDR3 DNA sequence: TGCGCCAGCAGCTTGCTGGCAGGGGGCAGCTATGGCTACACCTTC.

As DNA, the CDR3 is TGTGCCAGCAGCTACGGTCCGAGGGTCCAAGAGACCCAGTACTTC. Its protein is CASSYGPRVQETQYF. The gene calls are TRBV7-6 and TRBJ2-5; the D gene is possibly TRBD2 (5 bases). The V gene's germline CDR1 is SGHVS and CDR2 FNYEAQ. V lost 4 bases and J lost 1, with 13 bases in between. This CDR3 region has 15 residues.

This clonotype has ten or more counts. The genes are TRBV20-1 and TRBJ2-3; D remains unclear. There are 12 residues in the CDR3. In germline, CDR1 is DFQATT, CDR2 SNEGSKA (reference sequence). Trimming stripped 0 bases from V and 9 bases from J, with 10 bases between. Written as DNA, the CDR3 is TGCAGTGCTAGAGATCCGGTTGACACGCAGTATTTT. This sequence encodes CSARDPVDTQYF.

This clonotype was seen at least ten times. The chain carries TRBV27 and TRBJ2-3, with D perhaps matching TRBD2 (6 bases). CDR3 length: 17 residues. The germline V gene has CDR1 MNHEY and CDR2 SMNVEV (reference sequence). V dropped 2 bases and J dropped 2 bases, with 17 bases sitting between them. The CDR3 DNA reads as TGTGCCAGCAGTTTAGACCCTTGGGGGGAAGCCACAGATACGCAGTATTTT. This codes for CASSLDPWGEATDTQYF.

This clonotype appeared many times. The V and J genes are TRBV5-6 and TRBJ2-1, with 7 bases lining up with TRBD1. CDR1 SGHDT and CDR2 YYEEEE come from the germline V gene. V lost 2 bases and J lost 8; bases outside the gene matches: 13. This CDR3 has 16 residues. CDR3 in amino acids: CASSLRTTGFKDEQFF. In DNA, the CDR3 is TGTGCCAGCAGCTTACGAACGACAGGGTTTAAGGATGAGCAGTTCTTC. Drawing the rest from reference TRBV5-6 and TRBJ2-1, the complete variable domain is DAGVTQSPTHLIKTRGQQVTLRCSPKSGHDTVSWYQQALGQGPQFIFQYYEEEERQRGNFPDRFSGHQFPNYSSELNVNALLLGDSALYLCASSLRTTGFKDEQFFGPGTRLTVL.

J is TRBJ1-1 and V is TRBV25-1; D possibly corresponds to TRBD1 (5 bases). The CDR3 totals 15 residues. Germline V lookup: CDR1 MGHDK, CDR2 SYGVNS. Trimming removed 4 bases at V and 1 base at J, with 13 bases between. In DNA form, the CDR3 reads TGTGCCAGCAGTGTCCTGGGGACGGGGAACACTGAAGCTTTCTTT. Protein product: CASSVLGTGNTEAFF.

Many counts were recorded for this clonotype. The rearrangement links TRBV2 to TRBJ2-7, with D unresolved. Trimming took 3 bases from V and 4 from J, leaving 19 bases between them. The CDR3 length is 16 residues. The germline gives CDR1 SNHLY, CDR2 FYNNEI. This chain's CDR3 is CASSDAPGRVRYEQYF. The CDR3 DNA reads TGTGCCAGCAGTGACGCCCCCGGAAGGGTTAGGTACGAGCAGTACTTC.

The gene calls are TRBV2 and TRBJ1-6; D remains ambiguous. Germline V lookup: CDR1 SNHLY, CDR2 FYNNEI. The ends were cut back, 4 bases at V and 0 bases at J, with 16 bases in the middle. CDR3 size: 18 residues. The chain's CDR3 is CASSAAGYLSSYNSPLHF. CDR3 bases: TGTGCCAGCAGTGCCGCCGGGTACCTTAGCTCCTATAATTCACCCCTCCACTTT. The entire variable domain, with the rest obtained from reference TRBV2 and TRBJ1-6, is as follows: EPEVTQTPSHQVTQMGQEVILRCVPISNHLYFYWYRQILGQKVEFLVSFYNNEISEKSEIFDDQFSVERPDGSNFTLKIRSTKLEDSAMYFCASSAAGYLSSYNSPLHFGNGTRLTVT.

This clonotype was counted at least ten times. The J gene is TRBJ2-3, the V gene TRBV7-2, with 9 nucleotides matching TRBD2. The CDR3 totals 16 residues. The V segment lost 1 base and the J segment 2 bases; nucleotides outside the gene matches: 4. Germline assignment: CDR1 SGHTA and CDR2 FQGNSA. Written as DNA, the CDR3 is TGTGCCAGCAGCTTAGTGGCTAGCGGGGCCACAGATACGCAGTATTTT. This translates into CASSLVASGATDTQYF.

This chain connects TRBV20-1 to TRBJ1-1, with TRBD1 as a possible D gene (5 bases). This CDR3 contains 15 residues. The V gene's germline CDR1 is DFQATT and CDR2 SNEGSKA (reference sequence). With 5 bases removed from V and 4 bases from J, the gap between germline ends came to 20 bases. CDR3 nucleotide sequence: TGCAGTGCTGGGGTTATGGGCAGGGCGGGCACTGAAGCTTTCTTT. Translation: CSAGVMGRAGTEAFF.

This clonotype was recorded many times. The J gene is TRBJ1-5, the V gene TRBV20-1, with D possibly being TRBD1 (6 bases). This CDR3 region has 14 residues. Trimming took off 2 bases at V and 6 bases at J, with 14 bases between the two ends. Per the germline V gene, CDR1 is DFQATT and CDR2 is SNEGSKA (reference sequence). CDR3 residues: CSARSGANSQPQHF. CDR3 sequence (DNA): TGCAGTGCTAGATCGGGGGCCAATAGTCAGCCCCAGCATTTT.

This clonotype was seen repeatedly, ten times or more. The rearrangement joins TRBV5-1 to TRBJ1-1; D not resolved. CDR1 is SGHRS and CDR2 is YFSETQ in the germline V gene. The CDR3 has 16 residues. Between the trimmed V and J ends, which lost 2 bases and 5 bases, there was a span of 19 bases. The chain's CDR3 is CASSFGGTPKATEAFF. CDR3 bases: TGCGCCAGCAGCTTTGGTGGCACCCCAAAGGCAACTGAAGCTTTCTTT.

The sample holds many counts of this clonotype. The chain combines TRBV7-2 with TRBJ2-1, with 8 nucleotides matching TRBD2. The junction had 14 bases not matched to a gene; V was cut back by 5 bases and J by 5 bases. Germline CDR1 SGHTA, CDR2 FQGNSA. This CDR3 has 17 amino acids. This CDR3 is CASSLLRGSGDHNEQFF. CDR3 bases: TGTGCCAGCAGCCTCCTCAGAGGTAGCGGGGACCACAATGAGCAGTTCTTC.

This clonotype has at least ten counts. The gene calls are TRBV20-1 and TRBJ1-1; 8 bases agree with TRBD1. The CDR3 runs to 13 residues. Germline V gene sequence: CDR1 DFQATT, CDR2 SNEGSKA (reference sequence). Unmatched junction bases numbered 3, after V lost 3 bases and J lost 3 bases. This CDR3 reads CSARDREDTEAFF. For the CDR3, the DNA is TGCAGTGCTAGGGACAGGGAGGACACTGAAGCTTTCTTT.

In this sample, this clonotype turned up many times. The gene calls are TRBV5-1 and TRBJ1-1; D ambiguous. Per the germline V gene, CDR1 is SGHRS and CDR2 is YFSETQ. V was pared by 1 base and J by 1 base, with 11 bases between. The CDR3 length is 15 residues. The DNA for the CDR3 is TGCGCCAGCAGCTTGCTGTGGGGTGGGAACACTGAAGCTTTCTTT. Residues: CASSLLWGGNTEAFF.

In this sample, this clonotype turned up a few times. The chain joins TRBV3-1 to TRBJ2-7; 9 bases match TRBD2. Germline V gives CDR1 LGHDT, CDR2 YNNKEL (reference sequence). The CDR3 spans 15 residues. Trimming took 1 base from V and 0 from J; bases not matched to a gene: 1. The CDR3 region is CASSQARGGSYEQYF. CDR3 in DNA: TGTGCCAGCAGCCAAGCGCGGGGGGGCTCCTACGAGCAGTACTTC.

This clonotype was observed many times. The V and J genes are TRBV9 and TRBJ2-1; D uncertain. From germline, CDR1 is SGDLS and CDR2 YYNGEE. The CDR3 spans 14 residues. The ends were cut back, 1 base at V and 8 bases at J, with 13 bases in the middle. The CDR3 DNA reads as TGTGCCAGCAGCGTACGGCCAGGTCGCGATGAGCAGTTCTTC. Amino acid sequence: CASSVRPGRDEQFF.

This clonotype was observed a handful of times. The chain combines TRBV5-1 with TRBJ2-5; 10 bases are a match to TRBD2. The CDR3 extends over 17 amino acids. The V gene's germline CDR1 is SGHRS and CDR2 YFSETQ. With V trimmed by 4 bases and J by 2 bases, 11 bases remained unmatched. This CDR3 is CASSPPVAGGGQETQYF. The CDR3 bases are TGCGCCAGCAGCCCCCCCGTAGCGGGGGGCGGGCAAGAGACCCAGTACTTC. Full variable domain (outside the CDR3, taken from reference TRBV5-1 and TRBJ2-5): KAGVTQTPRYLIKTRGQQVTLSCSPISGHRSVSWYQQTPGQGLQFLFEYFSETQRNKGNFPGRFSGRQFSNSRSEMNVSTLELGDSALYLCASSPPVAGGGQETQYFGPGTRLLVL.

This clonotype occurred many times. The rearrangement uses TRBV27 and TRBJ1-6, with D tentatively TRBD1 (6 bases). Trimming took off 0 bases at V and 6 bases at J, with 12 bases between the two ends. Germline CDR1 reads MNHEY; CDR2 reads SMNVEV (reference sequence). The CDR3 is 16 residues long. CDR3 sequence (DNA): TGTGCCAGCAGTTTATCTCGGGGGCTTAGTAATTCACCCCTCCACTTT. The encoded protein is CASSLSRGLSNSPLHF.

The table lists this clonotype with many counts. The chain couples TRBV20-1 to TRBJ2-2; D is unclear. Germline CDR1 is DFQATT and CDR2 is SNEGSKA (reference sequence). V lost 1 base and J lost 2, with 5 bases in between. The CDR3 spans 13 residues. CDR3 in amino acids: CSARVPNTGELFF. In DNA form, the CDR3 reads TGCAGTGCTAGAGTACCTAACACCGGGGAGCTGTTTTTT.

The rearrangement joins TRBV5-5 to TRBJ1-1; D might be TRBD1 (5 bases). The CDR3 runs 15 residues. Trimming removed 3 bases at V and 1 base at J, with 13 bases between. CDR1 and CDR2 (germline): SGHKS, YYEKEE (reference sequence). The CDR3: CASSWRGQANTEAFF. CDR3 bases: TGTGCCAGCAGCTGGAGGGGCCAGGCGAACACTGAAGCTTTCTTT.

This clonotype was observed a few times. The chain employs TRBV20-1 and TRBJ2-5; 9 bases map to TRBD2. V lost 2 bases to trimming and J lost 2 bases; unmatched junction nucleotides: 12. The CDR3 is 17 amino acids. Germline V gene sequence: CDR1 DFQATT, CDR2 SNEGSKA (reference sequence). This chain's CDR3 is CSARPLTLLAGQETQYF. CDR3 bases: TGCAGTGCTAGACCTTTAACCCTCCTAGCGGGGCAAGAGACCCAGTACTTC.

This clonotype was found many times. The genes are TRBV5-1 and TRBJ2-3; no clear D. CDR1 is SGHRS and CDR2 is YFSETQ in the germline V gene. V shed 0 bases and J shed 6 bases, with 14 bases lying between them. The CDR3 consists of 15 residues. The CDR3 nucleotides read TGCGCCAGCAGCTTGGCCGATCAATTGGTGGATACGCAGTATTTT. It encodes CASSLADQLVDTQYF.